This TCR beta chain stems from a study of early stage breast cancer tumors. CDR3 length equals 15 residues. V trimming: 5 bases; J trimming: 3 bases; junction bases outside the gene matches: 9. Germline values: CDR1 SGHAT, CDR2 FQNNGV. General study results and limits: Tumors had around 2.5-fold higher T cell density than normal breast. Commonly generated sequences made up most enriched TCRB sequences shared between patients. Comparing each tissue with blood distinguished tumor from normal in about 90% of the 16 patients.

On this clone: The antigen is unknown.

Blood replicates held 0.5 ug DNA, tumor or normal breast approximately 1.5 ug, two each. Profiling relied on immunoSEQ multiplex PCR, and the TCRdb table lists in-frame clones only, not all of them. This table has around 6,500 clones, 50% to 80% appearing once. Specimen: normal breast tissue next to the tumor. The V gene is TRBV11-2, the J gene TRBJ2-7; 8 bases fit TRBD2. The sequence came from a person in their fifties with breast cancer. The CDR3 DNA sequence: TGTGCCAGCAGCCTTTCGGGACTAGATCTCTACGAGCAGTACTTC. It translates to CASSLSGLDLYEQYF.